The 18 T cell receptor beta chains below come from one sample, sequenced in a study of low-dose radiotherapy and immunotherapy resistance in tumors. Time point indicated: before trial treatment. Gene-specific TRAV and TRBV primers were used for first-strand cDNA, covering alpha and beta chains. It was with a constant-region primer and a V-primer adapter that TCRs were amplified over roughly 18 PCR cycles. TCRdb fed the reads into MiXCR, producing one record per CDR3 protein. The table lists around 83,000 distinct CDR3 sequences, approximately 17% of them singletons, with around 6.1% in the top ten. This sample comprised PBMCs, obtained before treatment. The receptors were gathered from a male donor with prostate cancer.

This clonotype has a count of ten or more. The chain joins TRBV2 to TRBJ2-1, with a possible D match to TRBD2 (6 bases). This CDR3 has 13 residues. Between the trimmed V and J ends, which lost 4 bases and 6 bases, there was a span of 10 bases. The germline V gene has CDR1 SNHLY and CDR2 FYNNEI. As DNA, the CDR3 is TGTGCCAGCAGTGGCCCCGGGGGCAATGAGCAGTTCTTC. Amino acid sequence: CASSGPGGNEQFF. Looking up the rest from reference TRBV2 and TRBJ2-1 gives the full variable domain: EPEVTQTPSHQVTQMGQEVILRCVPISNHLYFYWYRQILGQKVEFLVSFYNNEISEKSEIFDDQFSVERPDGSNFTLKIRSTKLEDSAMYFCASSGPGGNEQFFGPGTRLTVL.

The rearrangement links TRBV28 to TRBJ2-7; unclear D gene. V lost 3 bases to trimming and J lost 3 bases, with 12 bases between them. CDR1 and CDR2 from the germline V gene are MDHEN and SYDVKM. This CDR3 region has 14 residues. The DNA for the CDR3 is TGTGCCAGCAGTTTTTGGCAGACGGACTACGAGCAGTACTTC. Protein product: CASSFWQTDYEQYF.

This clonotype was seen repeatedly, ten times or more. J is TRBJ1-6 and V is TRBV20-1, with D unclear. Trimming took 3 bases from V and 5 from J, leaving 14 bases between them. Germline V gene lookup returns CDR1 DFQATT and CDR2 SNEGSKA (reference sequence). This CDR3 region has 15 residues. In DNA form, the CDR3 reads TGCAGTGCTAGGGTAGCCTCGGTAAATAATTCACCCCTCCACTTT. It yields the protein CSARVASVNNSPLHF.

The chain uses TRBV6-6 and TRBJ2-2; the D call may be TRBD1 or TRBD2 (5 bases each). Trimming removed 5 bases from V and 0 bases from J, with 19 bases in between. The CDR3 runs 18 residues. CDR1 and CDR2 (germline): MNHNY, SVGAGI (reference sequence). CDR3 sequence (DNA): TGTGCCAGCAGTAACCCGGGACGCAGAAGACCGAACACCGGGGAGCTGTTTTTT. This translates into CASSNPGRRRPNTGELFF.

In this sample, this clonotype turned up many times. The chain joins TRBV6-5 to TRBJ2-5; 10 bases agree with TRBD2. Germline V gene sequence: CDR1 MNHEY, CDR2 SVGAGI. Unmatched junction bases numbered 6, after V lost 2 bases and J lost 0 bases. The CDR3 runs to 17 residues. The CDR3 sequence is CASSYRPGLANQETQYF. CDR3 bases: TGTGCCAGCAGTTACCGACCGGGACTAGCGAACCAAGAGACCCAGTACTTC.

This clonotype was counted many times. The chain links TRBV24-1 to TRBJ1-2, with D possibly being TRBD1 (5 bases). The CDR3 has 14 amino acids. Germline V gene sequence: CDR1 KGHDR, CDR2 SFDVKD. The V and J ends lost 6 bases and 1 base respectively, with 11 bases between them. DNA for the CDR3: TGTGCCACCAGTCGAGCGGGGGGTAACTATGGCTACACCTTC. Its translation is CATSRAGGNYGYTF.

The chain is built from TRBV28 and TRBJ1-6; D is ambiguous. V lost 3 bases, J lost 8 bases, and 11 bases lay in between. The germline gives CDR1 MDHEN, CDR2 SYDVKM. The CDR3 consists of 14 residues. The CDR3 bases are TGTGCCAGCAGTTTGCCCATCGGGGATTCACCCCTCCACTTT. Amino acid sequence: CASSLPIGDSPLHF.

Ten or more counts support this clonotype. The gene calls are TRBV7-2 and TRBJ2-7; D unclear. The germline V gene encodes CDR1 SGHTA and CDR2 FQGNSA. V was clipped by 5 bases and J by 2 bases, with 4 bases between them. The CDR3 covers 11 residues. CDR3 sequence: CASSRTYEQYF. In DNA, the CDR3 is TGTGCCAGCAGCCGAACCTACGAGCAGTACTTC.

Of note for this clonotype: This likely traces to a read error, being one base from a far larger clone. The V call is TRBV25-1, the J call TRBJ2-3; D is undetermined. Looked up from germline, CDR1 is MGHDK and CDR2 is SYGVNS. V was trimmed by 8 bases and J by 4 bases, leaving 16 bases between them. The CDR3 runs to 14 residues. The CDR3 here is CASGLDRLADTQYF. The DNA for the CDR3 is TGTGCCAGCGGCTTAGATAGGCTGGCAGATACGCAGTATTTT.

This clonotype has a count of ten or more. The V gene is TRBV6-2 or TRBV6-3, the J gene TRBJ1-1; tentative D call: TRBD1 (5 bases). Trimming cost V 5 bases and J 0 bases, with 7 bases left between them. The CDR3 runs 13 residues. Germline CDR1 MNHEY, CDR2 SVGEGT. The chain's CDR3 is CASSPQVNTEAFF. CDR3 coding DNA: TGTGCCAGCAGTCCACAGGTGAACACTGAAGCTTTCTTT.

The sample holds many counts of this clonotype. This chain joins TRBV30 and TRBJ1-2; D is unresolved. V was shortened by 2 bases and J by 3 bases, with 10 bases between the two germline ends. The CDR3 runs to 13 residues. The V gene's germline CDR1 is GTSNPN and CDR2 SVGIG (reference sequence). The CDR3 coding sequence is TGTGCCTGGAGTTCCCAGGTTGACTATGGCTACACCTTC. Its protein product is CAWSSQVDYGYTF.

This clonotype was observed a handful of times. The chain employs TRBV28 and TRBJ2-7, with 8 nucleotides matching TRBD1. CDR1 MDHEN and CDR2 SYDVKM come from the germline V gene. The V segment lost 5 bases and the J segment 5 bases; nucleotides outside the gene matches: 17. The CDR3 spans 17 residues. CDR3 sequence: CASSGRTGRGGVNEQYF. The DNA of the CDR3 is TGTGCCAGCAGTGGAAGGACAGGGCGGGGTGGGGTGAACGAGCAGTACTTC.

Many counts were recorded for this clonotype. The chain couples TRBV4-1 to TRBJ1-6, with D unclear. This CDR3 spans 13 amino acids. Trimming pared 0 bases from V and 16 bases from J, leaving 13 bases between. Germline V gene sequence: CDR1 MGHRA, CDR2 YSYEKL. CDR3 region: CASSQDLRGSLHF. The CDR3 DNA follows: TGCGCCAGCAGCCAAGATTTGCGAGGGTCTCTCCACTTT.

The chain uses TRBV18 and TRBJ1-5; 8 nucleotides line up with TRBD1. Germline lookup yields CDR1 KGHSH and CDR2 LQKENI. The CDR3 has 16 residues. V shed 6 bases, J shed 3 bases, and the junction held 10 bases outside the gene matches. CDR3 in amino acids: CASSLAGQGNNQPQHF. The CDR3 DNA reads TGTGCCAGCTCGCTAGCCGGACAGGGCAACAATCAGCCCCAGCATTTT.

This chain joins TRBV15 and TRBJ1-5, with 10 nucleotides matching TRBD1. Germline lookup yields CDR1 LNHNV and CDR2 YYDKDF (reference sequence). CDR3 size: 15 residues. V lost 3 bases to trimming and J lost 3 bases; unmatched junction nucleotides: 2. DNA for the CDR3: TGTGCCACCAGCAGGGACAGGGGGAACAATCAGCCCCAGCATTTT. Translation gives CATSRDRGNNQPQHF.

At least ten counts were recorded for this clonotype. The V and J genes are TRBV29-1 and TRBJ2-7; the D gene is possibly TRBD1 (6 bases). V lost 4 bases and J lost 3, with 13 bases in between. This CDR3 has 13 amino acids. Germline assignment: CDR1 SQVTM and CDR2 ANQGSEA. CDR3 sequence (DNA): TGCAGCGTTGGTGCGGCAGGGGACTACGAGCAGTACTTC. Encoded protein: CSVGAAGDYEQYF.

This clonotype was found many times. The chain employs TRBV3-1 and TRBJ2-2, with 7 bases that match TRBD1. The CDR3 consists of 16 residues. The V and J ends lost 1 base and 4 bases, in that order; junction bases with no gene match: 6. Per germline, CDR1 LGHDT and CDR2 YNNKEL (reference sequence). The CDR3 DNA reads TGTGCCAGCAGCCAAGGCAGGGGGTTTCGCACCGGGGAGCTGTTTTTT. This encodes CASSQGRGFRTGELFF.

This clonotype was counted ten times or more. J is TRBJ2-1 and V is TRBV12-5, with TRBD2 identical over 7 bases. The CDR3 has 18 amino acids. V dropped 0 bases and J dropped 0; count of bases not matched to a gene: 8. CDR1 LGHNT and CDR2 FRNRAP come from the germline V gene. The CDR3, as DNA: TGTGCTAGTGGTTTGGTACTCCGGGAGGCCCCCTCCTACAATGAGCAGTTCTTC. Translation: CASGLVLREAPSYNEQFF.